The next 8 T cell receptor beta chains were all read from a single sample in a study of blood T cell repertoires in COVID-19. Only in-frame clones appear in the TCRdb table, and some are missing; sequencing was by immunoSEQ multiplex PCR. Of 200,000 or so clones in the sample, 70% to 90% were seen once. Sequencing was performed on peripheral blood. The origin of the receptors is a man in his fifties or sixties who had recovered from COVID-19.

J is TRBJ2-3 and V is TRBV19; D not certain. V dropped 0 bases and J dropped 2 bases, with 6 bases sitting between them. This CDR3 comprises 14 residues. CDR1 LNHDA and CDR2 SQIVND come from the germline V gene (reference sequence). As DNA, the CDR3 is TGTGCCAGTAGTATAGACAGGAACACAGATACGCAGTATTTT. Amino acids: CASSIDRNTDTQYF. The entire variable domain, with the rest obtained from reference TRBV19 and TRBJ2-3, is as follows: DGGITQSPKYLFRKEGQNVTLSCEQNLNHDAMYWYRQDPGQGLRLIYYSQIVNDFQKGDIAEGYSVSREKKESFPLTVTSAQKNPTAFYLCASSIDRNTDTQYFGPGTRLTVL.

The chain employs TRBV19 and TRBJ2-7; D remains unclear. Trimming pared 4 bases from V and 2 bases from J, leaving 15 bases between. This CDR3 has 15 amino acids. The germline gives CDR1 LNHDA, CDR2 SQIVND (reference sequence). DNA for the CDR3: TGTGCCAGTAGTACCTACTTACTAAAGACCTACGAGCAGTACTTC. This codes for CASSTYLLKTYEQYF.

The gene calls are TRBV19 and TRBJ2-3; 11 nucleotides line up with TRBD2. This CDR3 is 14 amino acids long. Germline V gene sequence: CDR1 LNHDA, CDR2 SQIVND (reference sequence). Trimming took 7 bases from V and 6 from J; bases not matched to a gene: 6. CDR3 sequence: CASTTSGRVDTQYF. In nucleotides, the CDR3 is TGTGCCAGTACAACTAGCGGGAGAGTGGATACGCAGTATTTT. Full variable domain (outside the CDR3, taken from reference TRBV19 and TRBJ2-3): DGGITQSPKYLFRKEGQNVTLSCEQNLNHDAMYWYRQDPGQGLRLIYYSQIVNDFQKGDIAEGYSVSREKKESFPLTVTSAQKNPTAFYLCASTTSGRVDTQYFGPGTRLTVL.

This chain joins TRBV24-1 and TRBJ2-7; tentative D call: TRBD2 (5 bases). The CDR3 covers 14 residues. CDR1 KGHDR and CDR2 SFDVKD come from the germline V gene. Trimming shortened V by 4 bases and J by 3 bases, and 12 bases separated the two germline ends. The CDR3 loop reads CATSDTGKIYEQYF. As DNA, the CDR3 is TGTGCCACCAGTGACACCGGGAAAATCTACGAGCAGTACTTC.

In DNA, the CDR3 is TGCGCCAGCAGCTTGGCCGACAGGGGTCGGGATGAGCAGTTCTTC. It is translated as CASSLADRGRDEQFF. The chain employs TRBV5-1 and TRBJ2-1; 8 nucleotides agree with TRBD1. The CDR3 sequence is 15 residues long. The trim removed 0 bases at V and 8 bases at J, leaving 7 bases unmatched. Germline V gives CDR1 SGHRS, CDR2 YFSETQ.

The chain is built from TRBV20-1 and TRBJ2-7; no definite D call. This CDR3 has 11 amino acids. V shed 5 bases and J shed 4 bases, with 9 bases lying between them. Germline loops: CDR1 DFQATT, CDR2 SNEGSKA (reference sequence). As DNA, the CDR3 is TGCAGTGCTCATTTAGCTTACGAGCAGTACTTC. It translates to CSAHLAYEQYF.

The CDR3 DNA reads TGTGCCAGCAGCAAATCCAGGACAGGGGGACCGTACGAGCAGTACTTC. As protein: CASSKSRTGGPYEQYF. The V call is TRBV21-1, the J call TRBJ2-7; TRBD1, the table's D call, was not compared with the DNA. TRBV21-1 counts as a pseudogene. The CDR3 runs 16 residues.

This CDR3 reads CATRGAGNYGYTF. In DNA form, the CDR3 reads TGTGCCACCAGAGGGGCCGGTAACTATGGCTACACCTTC. The V gene is TRBV15, the J gene TRBJ1-2; possibly TRBD1 for D (5 bases). The CDR3 has 13 residues. Germline CDR1 and CDR2: LNHNV and YYDKDF (reference sequence). V lost 6 bases and J lost 1, with 9 bases in between.